Described below is a single TCR beta chain sequence and its context. The data were taken from a study of control samples from healthy donors and cancer patients. This CDR3 comprises 16 residues. Deletions cut 2 bases from V and 5 bases from J, with 13 bases between. Germline CDR1 and CDR2: MDHEN and SYDVKM. Profiling relied on immunoSEQ multiplex PCR, and the TCRdb table lists in-frame clones only, not all of them. This sample has tens of thousands of clones, with roughly 89% found just once. This receptor was taken from a woman in her sixties with head and neck cancer. The chain couples TRBV28 to TRBJ1-6; a possible D gene is TRBD1 (6 bases). Sequencing input: PBMCs. CDR3 bases: TGTGCCAGCAGTTTAATCGACAGGAAAGATAATTCACCCCTCCACTTT. It specifies CASSLIDRKDNSPLHF. Full variable domain (outside the CDR3, taken from reference TRBV28 and TRBJ1-6): DVKVTQSSRYLVKRTGEKVFLECVQDMDHENMFWYRQDPGLGLRLIYFSYDVKMKEKGDIPEGYSVSREKKERFSLILESASTNQTSMYLCASSLIDRKDNSPLHFGNGTRLTVT.